These T cell receptor beta chains were read from a single sample in a study of T cell responses to AZD1222 COVID-19 vaccine. The method was immunoSEQ multiplex PCR; TCRdb's version includes in-frame clones alone and lacks a portion of them. The sample consists of about 110,000 clones, roughly 90% of them appearing once. Sample: peripheral blood, taken on day 0 of AZD1222 vaccination. These receptors originate from an adult in good health. The CDR3 runs from the conserved cysteine through the conserved F or W. Each record gives: clone size, J gene, V gene, CDR3 protein. Clone sizes are given selectively: once, few, many, or a class where the clone is expanded.

size: -
J: TRBJ2-7
V: TRBV19
CDR3: CASRDRGHEQYF

size: -
J: TRBJ1-1
V: TRBV20-1
CDR3: CSVSQAFF

size: few
J: TRBJ2-1
V: TRBV28
CDR3: CASSLLAGESYDEQFF

size: -
J: TRBJ2-1
V: TRBV5-1
CDR3: CASSLAVSGGANEQFF

size: -
J: TRBJ2-7
V: TRBV27
CDR3: CASSKTALFYEQYF

size: -
J: TRBJ1-3
V: TRBV6-5
CDR3: CASRDSLIGHTIYF

size: -
J: TRBJ2-3
V: TRBV2
CDR3: CASSGDRAPLPDTQYF

size: -
J: TRBJ2-5
V: TRBV5-4
CDR3: CASSRQTGGETQYF

size: -
J: TRBJ2-7
V: TRBV9
CDR3: CASSEGTDTGVYEQYF

size: -
J: TRBJ1-1
V: TRBV21-1
CDR3: CASSKGGVGEAFF

size: -
J: TRBJ1-1
V: TRBV28
CDR3: CASRSLRVDTEAFF

size: -
J: TRBJ1-4
V: TRBV6-2/TRBV6-3
CDR3: CASSYSRTANEKLFF

size: -
J: TRBJ2-2
V: TRBV7-8
CDR3: CASSLAQGSTGELFF

size: -
J: TRBJ1-2
V: TRBV21-1
CDR3: CARTKRRQGVDYGYTF

size: few
J: TRBJ1-4
V: TRBV11-1
CDR3: CASSFRPGPNEKLFF

size: once
J: TRBJ1-1
V: TRBV7-3
CDR3: CASSLKGMNTEAFF

size: -
J: TRBJ2-7
V: TRBV5-1
CDR3: CASSLGGSSYEQYF

size: -
J: TRBJ1-5
V: TRBV14
CDR3: CASSLGQGPYSNQPQHF

size: -
J: TRBJ2-1
V: TRBV28
CDR3: CASTLAGESYNEQFF

size: -
J: TRBJ2-5
V: TRBV7-9
CDR3: CASSLGLASSRAQYF